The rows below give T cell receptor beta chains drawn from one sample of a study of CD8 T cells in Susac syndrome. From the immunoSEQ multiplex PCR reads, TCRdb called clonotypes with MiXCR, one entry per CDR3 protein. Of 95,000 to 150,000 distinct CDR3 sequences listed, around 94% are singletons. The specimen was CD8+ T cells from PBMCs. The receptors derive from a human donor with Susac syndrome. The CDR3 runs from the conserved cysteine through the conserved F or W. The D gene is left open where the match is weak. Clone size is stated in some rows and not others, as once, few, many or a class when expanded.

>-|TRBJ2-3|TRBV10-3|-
TGTGCCATCAGTGCAGATACTAGCACAGATACGCAGTATTTT
CAISADTSTDTQYF
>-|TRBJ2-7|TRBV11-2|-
TGTGCCAGCAGCGTAGGGATAGTAGGCGAGTCCTACGAGCAGTACTTC
CASSVGIVGESYEQYF
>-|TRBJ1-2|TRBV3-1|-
TGTGCCAGCAGCGAGGGCCGAGACCAGAACGGCTACACCTTC
CASSEGRDQNGYTF
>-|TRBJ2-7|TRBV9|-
TGTGCCAGCAGCGGATGGGACTACGAGCAGTACTTC
CASSGWDYEQYF
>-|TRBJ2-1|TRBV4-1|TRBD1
TGCGCCAGCAGCTCCCGACAGGGGGCTGGGGATGAGCAGTTCTTC
CASSSRQGAGDEQFF
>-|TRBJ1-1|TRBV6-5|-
TGTGCCAGCAGTTACTTTGTGGAACAGCGAGGAACTGAAGCTTTCTTT
CASSYFVEQRGTEAFF
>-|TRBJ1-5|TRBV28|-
TGTGCCAGCAGTTTATTATCGAATCAGCCCCAGCATTTT
CASSLLSNQPQHF
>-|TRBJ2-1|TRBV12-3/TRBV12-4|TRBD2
TGTGCCAGCAGCTCTTGGACTAGCGGGGGCACTGAGCAGTTCTTC
CASSSWTSGGTEQFF
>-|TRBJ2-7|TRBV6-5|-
TGTGCCAGCAGTTACAGAAGGCTCGGCGAGCAGTACTTC
CASSYRRLGEQYF
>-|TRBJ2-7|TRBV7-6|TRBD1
TGTGCCAGCAGCGTAGAGCAGGGGGCCTACGAGCAGTACTTC
CASSVEQGAYEQYF
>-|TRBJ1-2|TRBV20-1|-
TGCAGTGCTAGGGAGCCGGATAACTATGGCTACACCTTC
CSAREPDNYGYTF
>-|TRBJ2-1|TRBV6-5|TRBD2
TGTGCCAGCAGTTCGACTAGCCCAAACCCTGAGCAGTTCTTC
CASSSTSPNPEQFF
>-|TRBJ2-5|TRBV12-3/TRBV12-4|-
TGTGCCAGCAGTTTAGCGGGTTACAGTCAAGAGACCCAGTACTTC
CASSLAGYSQETQYF
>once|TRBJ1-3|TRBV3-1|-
TGTGCCAGCAGCCAGAAGACAGCCACGACGGGAAACACCATATATTTT
CASSQKTATTGNTIYF
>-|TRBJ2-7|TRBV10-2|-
TGCGCCAGCACACCCCCAGGGCGGGCCTACGAGCAGTACTTC
CASTPPGRAYEQYF
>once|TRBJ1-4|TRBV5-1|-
TGCGCCAGCAGCTTGGAGGGGGGGCTGGGTGAAAAACTGTTTTTT
CASSLEGGLGEKLFF
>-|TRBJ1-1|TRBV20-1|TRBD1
TGCAGTGCTAGAGATCAGGGGGTAAACACTGAAGCTTTCTTT
CSARDQGVNTEAFF
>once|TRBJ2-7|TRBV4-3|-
TGCGCCAGCAGCCAAGATCGGCAGTACGACGAGCAGTACTTC
CASSQDRQYDEQYF
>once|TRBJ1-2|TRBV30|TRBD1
TGTGCCTGGAGTTACCGGGACAGAGTACTCTATGGCTACACCTTC
CAWSYRDRVLYGYTF
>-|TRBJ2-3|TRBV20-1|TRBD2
TGCAGTGCTAGGAACATAGCGGGAAGCACAGATACGCAGTATTTT
CSARNIAGSTDTQYF
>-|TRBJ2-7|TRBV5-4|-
TGTGCCAGCAGCTTGAGGCAGGTGGGACCCTACGAGCAGTACTTC
CASSLRQVGPYEQYF
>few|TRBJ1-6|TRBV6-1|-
TGTGCCAGCAGTAAGCATAGTTCACCCCTCCACTTT
CASSKHSSPLHF
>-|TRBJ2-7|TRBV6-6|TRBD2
TGTGCCAGCAGTCCGGTAGCGGGCCCCAGGGAGGCCGAGCAGTACTTC
CASSPVAGPREAEQYF
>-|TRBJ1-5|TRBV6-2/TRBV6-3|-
TGTGCCAGCAGCTCAGGGTTATGGCAGCCCCAGCATTTT
CASSSGLWQPQHF
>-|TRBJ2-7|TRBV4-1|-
TGCGCCAGCAGCTATAAGGGCACCCACGAGCAGTACTTC
CASSYKGTHEQYF
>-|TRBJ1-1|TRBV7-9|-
TGTGCCAGCAGCCTCGGGACCGCCACTGAAGCTTTCTTT
CASSLGTATEAFF
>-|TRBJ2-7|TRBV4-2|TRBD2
TGTGCCAGCAGCCCGGAGGGGACTAGCGGCTCCTACGAGCAGTACTTC
CASSPEGTSGSYEQYF
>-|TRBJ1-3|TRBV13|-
TGTGCCAGCAGCTTAGTATCCAGACAATCTGGAAACACCATATATTTT
CASSLVSRQSGNTIYF
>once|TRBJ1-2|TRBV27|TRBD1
TGTGCCAGCAGTCACCAGGGGGCAGACTATGGCTACACCTTC
CASSHQGADYGYTF
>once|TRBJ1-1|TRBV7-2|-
TGTGCCAGCAGCTTAGTTAGGGGGGTCGGCACTGAAGCTTTCTTT
CASSLVRGVGTEAFF
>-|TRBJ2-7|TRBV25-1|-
TGTGCCAGCAGTTTCATAGAGGGGGAGCAGTACTTC
CASSFIEGEQYF
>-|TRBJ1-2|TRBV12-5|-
TGTGCTAGTGGTTGGGGGACTGACTATGGCTACACCTTC
CASGWGTDYGYTF
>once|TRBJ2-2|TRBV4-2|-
TGTGCCAGCAGCCAAGCTATGACTAGTCCCCACACCGGGGAGCTGTTTTTT
CASSQAMTSPHTGELFF
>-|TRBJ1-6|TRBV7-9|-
TGTGCCAGCAGCTTAAGTACAGGGAATTCACCCCTCCACTTT
CASSLSTGNSPLHF
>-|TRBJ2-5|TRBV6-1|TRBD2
TGTGCCAGCAGTCCCCGGGGTAGCGGGGGGCCCGAGACCCAGTACTTC
CASSPRGSGGPETQYF
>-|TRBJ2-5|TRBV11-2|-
TGTGCCAGCAGCTCCTCACGGGGTGGGGAGACCCAGTACTTC
CASSSSRGGETQYF
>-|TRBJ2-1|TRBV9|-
TGTGCCAGCAGCGTAGAGGACGTAGGGTACAATGAGCAGTTCTTC
CASSVEDVGYNEQFF
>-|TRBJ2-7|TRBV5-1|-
TGCGCCAGCAGCCCCGTTGCAGGGCCCTCCTACGAGCAGTACTTC
CASSPVAGPSYEQYF
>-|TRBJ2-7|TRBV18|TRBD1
TGTGCCAGCTCGTCAGAGGATGGACAGGGAGCCTACGAGCAGTACTTC
CASSSEDGQGAYEQYF
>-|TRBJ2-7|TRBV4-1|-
TGCGCCAGCAGCCAGGGAACCGGGACAACCTACGAGCAGTACTTC
CASSQGTGTTYEQYF
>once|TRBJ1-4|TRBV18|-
TGTGCCAGCTCACCGGAGGGGGAGAATGAAAAACTGTTTTTT
CASSPEGENEKLFF
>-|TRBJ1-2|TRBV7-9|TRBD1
TGTGCCAGCAGCACAAATTTGGACAGGGCCTATGGCTACACCTTC
CASSTNLDRAYGYTF
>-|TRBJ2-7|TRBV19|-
TGTGCCAGTAGTGTAGACAGGAACCGAGAGCAGTACTTC
CASSVDRNREQYF
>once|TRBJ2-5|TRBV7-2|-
TGTGCCAGCAGTCCGGGCGGAGGGGCCTTTGAGACCCAGTACTTC
CASSPGGGAFETQYF
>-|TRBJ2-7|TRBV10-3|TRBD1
TGTGCCATCAGTGACGAGGGACAGGGGACGTGGGAGCAGTACTTC
CAISDEGQGTWEQYF